One T cell receptor beta chain is described in this entry. Participant age was roughly 18 to 90 years, and participants resided in 20 to 30 US areas. Original processing notes: Counts of nucleated cells, estimated from reference gene primer amplification, were obtained. This table comes from immunoSEQ multiplex PCR, and its TCRdb copy is limited to in-frame clones, with some not included. V and J calls and clone size are copied from that table; D and trimming were computed from the DNA. This sample has approximately 170,000 clones, with about 83% found just once. The record originates from a study of blood T cell repertoires in COVID-19. The wider study: Sample material is recorded as cDNA or gDNA derived from T cells, B-cell-depleted T cells, or PBMCs.

The V gene end was trimmed by 4 bases and the J gene end by 2 bases; junction bases not matched to a gene: 8. This CDR3 has 15 residues. Germline V gene lookup returns CDR1 SGHRS and CDR2 YFSETQ. The sample taken for sequencing was PBMCs or T cells enriched from blood (not recorded which). The chain joins TRBV5-1 to TRBJ1-1; 7 nucleotides match TRBD1. The TCR was taken from a woman aged 50 to 60 in a cohort exposed to, infected with or recovered from COVID-19 (not recorded which). CDR3 DNA: TGCGCCAGCAGCATCCCGGGACAGCTAAACACTGAAGCTTTCTTT. It is translated as CASSIPGQLNTEAFF.